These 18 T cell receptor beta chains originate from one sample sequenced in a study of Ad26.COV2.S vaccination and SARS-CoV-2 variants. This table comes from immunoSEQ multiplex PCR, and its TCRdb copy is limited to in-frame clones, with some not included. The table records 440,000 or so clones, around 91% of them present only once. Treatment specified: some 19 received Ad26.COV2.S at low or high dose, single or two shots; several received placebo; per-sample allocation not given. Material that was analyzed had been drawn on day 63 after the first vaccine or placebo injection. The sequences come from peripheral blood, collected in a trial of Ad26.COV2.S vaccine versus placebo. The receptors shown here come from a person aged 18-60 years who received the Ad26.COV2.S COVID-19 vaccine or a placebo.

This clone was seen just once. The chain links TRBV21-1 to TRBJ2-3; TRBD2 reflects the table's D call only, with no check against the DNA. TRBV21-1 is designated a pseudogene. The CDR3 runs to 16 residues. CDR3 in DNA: TGTGCCAGCAGCAAATTGGTGTATGGGGGGGCAGATACGCAGTATTTT. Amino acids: CASSKLVYGGADTQYF.

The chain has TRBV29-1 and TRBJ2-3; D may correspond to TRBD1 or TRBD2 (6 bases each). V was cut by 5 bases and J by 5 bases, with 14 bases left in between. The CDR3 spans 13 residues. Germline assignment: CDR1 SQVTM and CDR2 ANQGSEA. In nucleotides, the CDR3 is TGCAGCGTTTCGGTTGAGGGGGGAGATACGCAGTATTTT. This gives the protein CSVSVEGGDTQYF.

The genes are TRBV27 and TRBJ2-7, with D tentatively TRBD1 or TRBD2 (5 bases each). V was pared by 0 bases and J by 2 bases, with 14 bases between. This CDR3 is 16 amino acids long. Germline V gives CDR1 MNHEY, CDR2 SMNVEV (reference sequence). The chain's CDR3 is CASSLSGWGKTYEQYF. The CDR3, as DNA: TGTGCCAGCAGTTTATCGGGGTGGGGGAAAACCTACGAGCAGTACTTC.

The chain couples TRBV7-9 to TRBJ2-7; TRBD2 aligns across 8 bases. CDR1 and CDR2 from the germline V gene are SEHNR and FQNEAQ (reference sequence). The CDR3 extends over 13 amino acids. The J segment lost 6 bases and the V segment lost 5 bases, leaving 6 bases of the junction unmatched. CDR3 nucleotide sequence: TGTGCCAGCAGCGTTGGACTAGCCCCCGAGCAGTACTTC. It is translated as CASSVGLAPEQYF.

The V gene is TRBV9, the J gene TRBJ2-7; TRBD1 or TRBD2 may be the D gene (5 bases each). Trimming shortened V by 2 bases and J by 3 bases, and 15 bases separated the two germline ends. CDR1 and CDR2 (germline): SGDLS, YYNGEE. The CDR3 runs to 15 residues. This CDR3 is CASSVSSGPDYEQYF. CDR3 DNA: TGTGCCAGCAGCGTTTCCTCGGGACCTGACTACGAGCAGTACTTC. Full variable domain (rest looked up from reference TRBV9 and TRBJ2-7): DSGVTQTPKHLITATGQRVTLRCSPRSGDLSVYWYQQSLDQGLQFLIQYYNGEERAKGNILERFSAQQFPDLHSELNLSSLELGDSALYFCASSVSSGPDYEQYFGPGTRLTVT.

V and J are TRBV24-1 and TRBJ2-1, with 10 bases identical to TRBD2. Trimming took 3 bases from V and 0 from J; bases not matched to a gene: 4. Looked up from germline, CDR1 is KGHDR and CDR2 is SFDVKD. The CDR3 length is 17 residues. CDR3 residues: CATSDLSGGSSYNEQFF. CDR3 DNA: TGTGCCACCAGTGATCTTAGCGGGGGGAGCTCCTACAATGAGCAGTTCTTC.

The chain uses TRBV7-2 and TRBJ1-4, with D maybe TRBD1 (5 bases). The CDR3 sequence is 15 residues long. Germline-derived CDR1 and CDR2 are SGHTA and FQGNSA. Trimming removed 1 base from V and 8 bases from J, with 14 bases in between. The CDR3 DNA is TGTGCCAGCAGCTTAGGTCTATGGGGCCGGGAAAAACTGTTTTTT. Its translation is CASSLGLWGREKLFF.

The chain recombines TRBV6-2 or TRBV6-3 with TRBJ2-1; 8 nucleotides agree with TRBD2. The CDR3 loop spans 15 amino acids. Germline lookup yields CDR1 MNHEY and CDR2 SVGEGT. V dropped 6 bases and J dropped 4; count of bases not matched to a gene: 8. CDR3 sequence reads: CASSRTSGVYNEQFF. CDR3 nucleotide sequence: TGTGCCAGCAGCCGTACTAGCGGAGTTTACAATGAGCAGTTCTTC.

CDR3 sequence (DNA): TGTGCCACCAGCAGAGATCCCGGGCGTCAGCCCCAGCATTTT. Translation gives CATSRDPGRQPQHF. The chain is built from TRBV15 and TRBJ1-5; D uncertain. V was pared by 0 bases and J by 6 bases, with 9 bases between. The CDR3 consists of 14 residues. Germline loops: CDR1 LNHNV, CDR2 YYDKDF (reference sequence).

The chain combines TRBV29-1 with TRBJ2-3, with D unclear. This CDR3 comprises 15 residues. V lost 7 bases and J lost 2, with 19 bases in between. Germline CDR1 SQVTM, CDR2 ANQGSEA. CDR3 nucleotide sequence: TGCAGCGCTGCTGACTTCTTATCTCTCACAGATACGCAGTATTTT. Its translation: CSAADFLSLTDTQYF.

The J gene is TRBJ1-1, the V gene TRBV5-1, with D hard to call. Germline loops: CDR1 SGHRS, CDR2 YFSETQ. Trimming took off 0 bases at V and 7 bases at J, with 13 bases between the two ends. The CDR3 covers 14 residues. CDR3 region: CASSLDDGSLEAFF. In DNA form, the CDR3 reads TGCGCCAGCAGCTTGGACGACGGGAGCCTTGAAGCTTTCTTT.

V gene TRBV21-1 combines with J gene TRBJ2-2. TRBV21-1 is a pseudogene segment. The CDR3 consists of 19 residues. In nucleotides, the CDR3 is TGTGCCAGCAGCCCCCGAGGGGTCCAGCGGAAGCCGTACACCGGGGAGCTGTTTTTT. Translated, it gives CASSPRGVQRKPYTGELFF.

For the CDR3, the DNA is TGTGCCAGTACCACCAGAGGAGCGCCAGAGGAGACCCAGTACTTC. It codes for CASTTRGAPEETQYF. V usage is TRBV19 and J usage is TRBJ2-5; D is unresolved. V lost 7 bases to trimming and J lost 5 bases, with 20 bases between them. The CDR3 consists of 15 residues. The germline V gene has CDR1 LNHDA and CDR2 SQIVND (reference sequence).

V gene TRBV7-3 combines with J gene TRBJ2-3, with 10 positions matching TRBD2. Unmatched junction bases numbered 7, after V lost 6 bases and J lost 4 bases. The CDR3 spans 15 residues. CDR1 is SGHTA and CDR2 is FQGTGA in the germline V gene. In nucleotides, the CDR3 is TGTGCCAGCAGTTCTAGCGGGAGTTTCTCAGATACGCAGTATTTT. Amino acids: CASSSSGSFSDTQYF.

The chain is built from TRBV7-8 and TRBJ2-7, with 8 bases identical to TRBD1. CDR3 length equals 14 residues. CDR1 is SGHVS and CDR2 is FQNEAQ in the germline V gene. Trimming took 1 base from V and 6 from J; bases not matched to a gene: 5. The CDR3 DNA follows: TGTGCCAGCAGCTTAGTGGACAGGGACGGCGAGCAGTACTTC. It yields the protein CASSLVDRDGEQYF.

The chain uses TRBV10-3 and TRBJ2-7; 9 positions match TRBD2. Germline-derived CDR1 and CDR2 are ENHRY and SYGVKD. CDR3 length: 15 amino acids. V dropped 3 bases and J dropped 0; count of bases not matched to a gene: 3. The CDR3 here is CAISEKREASYEQYF. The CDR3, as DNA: TGTGCCATCAGTGAAAAGCGGGAGGCCTCCTACGAGCAGTACTTC.

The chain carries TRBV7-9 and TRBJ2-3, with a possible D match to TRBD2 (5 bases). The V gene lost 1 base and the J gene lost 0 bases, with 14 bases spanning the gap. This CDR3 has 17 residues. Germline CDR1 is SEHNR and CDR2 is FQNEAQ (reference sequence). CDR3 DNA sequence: TGTGCCAGCAGCTTAGGAGGACTTTTCGCTAGCACAGATACGCAGTATTTT. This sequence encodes CASSLGGLFASTDTQYF. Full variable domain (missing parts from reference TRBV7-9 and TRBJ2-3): DTGVSQNPRHKITKRGQNVTFRCDPISEHNRLYWYRQTLGQGPEFLTYFQNEAQLEKSRLLSDRFSAERPKGSFSTLEIQRTEQGDSAMYLCASSLGGLFASTDTQYFGPGTRLTVL.

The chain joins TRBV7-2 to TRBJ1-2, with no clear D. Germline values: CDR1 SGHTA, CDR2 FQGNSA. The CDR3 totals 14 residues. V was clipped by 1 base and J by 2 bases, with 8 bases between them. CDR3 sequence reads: CASSLDSGNYGYTF. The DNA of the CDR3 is TGTGCCAGCAGCTTAGACTCAGGAAACTATGGCTACACCTTC.